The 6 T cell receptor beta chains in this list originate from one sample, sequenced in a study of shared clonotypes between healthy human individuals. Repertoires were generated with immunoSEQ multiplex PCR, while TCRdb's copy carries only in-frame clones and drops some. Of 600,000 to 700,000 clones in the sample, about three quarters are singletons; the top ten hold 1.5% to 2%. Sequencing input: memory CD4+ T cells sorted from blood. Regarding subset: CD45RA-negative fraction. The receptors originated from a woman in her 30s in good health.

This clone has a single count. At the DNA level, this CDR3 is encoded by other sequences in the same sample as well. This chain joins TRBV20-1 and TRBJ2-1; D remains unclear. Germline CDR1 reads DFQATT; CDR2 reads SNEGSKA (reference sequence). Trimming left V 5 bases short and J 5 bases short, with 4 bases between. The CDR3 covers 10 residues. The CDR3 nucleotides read TGCAGTGCTCGGCACAATGAGCAGTTCTTC. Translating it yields CSARHNEQFF.

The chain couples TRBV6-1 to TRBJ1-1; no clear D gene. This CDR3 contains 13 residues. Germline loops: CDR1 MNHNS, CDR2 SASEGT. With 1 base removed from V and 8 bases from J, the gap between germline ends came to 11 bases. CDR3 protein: CASSEVEQLEAFF. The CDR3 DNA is TGTGCCAGCAGTGAAGTAGAACAGCTGGAAGCTTTCTTT.

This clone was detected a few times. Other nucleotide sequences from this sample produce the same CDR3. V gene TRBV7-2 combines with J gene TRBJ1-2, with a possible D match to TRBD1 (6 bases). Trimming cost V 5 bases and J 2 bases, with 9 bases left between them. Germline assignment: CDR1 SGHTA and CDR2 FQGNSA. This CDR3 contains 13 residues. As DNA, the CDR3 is TGTGCCAGCAGCCGAGACAGGAACTATGGCTACACCTTC. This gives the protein CASSRDRNYGYTF.

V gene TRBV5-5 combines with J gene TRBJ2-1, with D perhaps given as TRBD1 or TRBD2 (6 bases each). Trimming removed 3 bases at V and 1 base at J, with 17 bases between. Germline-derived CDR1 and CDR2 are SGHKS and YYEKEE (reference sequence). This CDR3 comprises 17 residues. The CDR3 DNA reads TGTGCCAGCAGCTCCCGACACGGAGGGGGGTCCTACAATGAGCAGTTCTTC. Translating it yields CASSSRHGGGSYNEQFF.

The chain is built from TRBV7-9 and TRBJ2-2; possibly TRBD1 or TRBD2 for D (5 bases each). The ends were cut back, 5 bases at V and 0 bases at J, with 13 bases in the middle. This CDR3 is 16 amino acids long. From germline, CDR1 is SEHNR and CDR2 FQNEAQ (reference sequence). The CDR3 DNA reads TGTGCCAGCAGCAAAACCGGGACGACGAACACCGGGGAGCTGTTTTTT. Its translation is CASSKTGTTNTGELFF.

In nucleotides, the CDR3 is TGTGCCAGTATAACCGGGACAGGGGGCAATGAGCAGTTCTTC. Protein product: CASITGTGGNEQFF. The chain is built from TRBV19 and TRBJ2-1; 11 nucleotides align to TRBD1. Germline trimming cut 7 bases from V and 6 bases from J; bases unmatched to any gene: 5. Looked up from germline, CDR1 is LNHDA and CDR2 is SQIVND (reference sequence). The CDR3 spans 14 residues.